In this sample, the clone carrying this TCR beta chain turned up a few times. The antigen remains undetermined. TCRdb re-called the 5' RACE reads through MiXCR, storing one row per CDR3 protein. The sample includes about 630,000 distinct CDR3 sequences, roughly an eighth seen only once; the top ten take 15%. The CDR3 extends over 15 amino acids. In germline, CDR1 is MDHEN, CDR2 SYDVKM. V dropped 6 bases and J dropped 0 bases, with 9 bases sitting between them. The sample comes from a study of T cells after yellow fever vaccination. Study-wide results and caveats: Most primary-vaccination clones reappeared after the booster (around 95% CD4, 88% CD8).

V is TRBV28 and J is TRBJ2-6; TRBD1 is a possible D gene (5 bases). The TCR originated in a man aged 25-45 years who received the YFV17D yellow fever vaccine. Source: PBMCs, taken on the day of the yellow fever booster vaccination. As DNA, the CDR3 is TGTGCCAGCAGAAAAGGGGACTCTGGGGCCAACGTCCTGACTTTC. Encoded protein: CASRKGDSGANVLTF.